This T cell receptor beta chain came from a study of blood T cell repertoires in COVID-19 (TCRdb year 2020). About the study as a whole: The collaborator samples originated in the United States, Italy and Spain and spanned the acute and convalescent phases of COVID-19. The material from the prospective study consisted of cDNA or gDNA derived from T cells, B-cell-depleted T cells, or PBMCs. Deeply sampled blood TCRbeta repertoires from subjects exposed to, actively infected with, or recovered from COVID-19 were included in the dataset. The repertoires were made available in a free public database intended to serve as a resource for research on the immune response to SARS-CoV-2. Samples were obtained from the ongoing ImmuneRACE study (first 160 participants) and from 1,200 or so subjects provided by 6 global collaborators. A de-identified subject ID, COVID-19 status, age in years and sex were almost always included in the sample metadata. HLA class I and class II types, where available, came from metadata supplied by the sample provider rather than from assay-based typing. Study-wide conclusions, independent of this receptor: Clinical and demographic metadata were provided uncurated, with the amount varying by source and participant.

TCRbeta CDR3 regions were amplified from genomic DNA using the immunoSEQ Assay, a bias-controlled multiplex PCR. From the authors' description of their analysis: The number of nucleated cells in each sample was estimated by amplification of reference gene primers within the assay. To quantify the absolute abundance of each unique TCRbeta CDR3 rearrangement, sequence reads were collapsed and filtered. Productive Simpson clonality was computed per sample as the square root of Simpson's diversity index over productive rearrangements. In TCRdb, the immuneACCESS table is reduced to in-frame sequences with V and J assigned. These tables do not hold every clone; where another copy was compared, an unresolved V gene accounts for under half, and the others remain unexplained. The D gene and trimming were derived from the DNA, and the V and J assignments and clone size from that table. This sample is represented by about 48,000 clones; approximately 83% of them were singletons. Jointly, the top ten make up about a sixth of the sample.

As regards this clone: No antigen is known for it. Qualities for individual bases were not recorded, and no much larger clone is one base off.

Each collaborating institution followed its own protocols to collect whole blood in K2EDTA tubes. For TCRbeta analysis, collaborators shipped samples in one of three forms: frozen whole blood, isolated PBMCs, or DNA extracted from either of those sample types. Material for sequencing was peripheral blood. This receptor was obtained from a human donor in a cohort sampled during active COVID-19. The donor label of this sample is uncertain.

The nucleotide sequence is TGCGCCAGCAGCCAAGATGGGCCAGGGCAGTCCTACGAGCAGTACTTC. Translated, it gives CASSQDGPGQSYEQYF. This chain joins TRBV4-3 to TRBJ2-7; the D gene is possibly TRBD1, with 5 bases matching. Relative to germline, V is 0 bases shorter and J is 1 base shorter, with 13 bases between their ends. CDR1 and CDR2 are read off the germline V gene as LGHNA and YSLEER. The CDR3 goes from the cysteine to the phenylalanine over 16 residues. The kept DNA is CDR3 alone, 48 bases in frame from the first base.